This T cell receptor (beta chain) derives from a study of early T cells in non-severe SARS-CoV-2 infection. This CDR3 has 15 residues. Germline V gene data show CDR1 as SGHRS and CDR2 as YFSETQ. V lost 1 base to trimming and J lost 4 bases; unmatched junction nucleotides: 2. This clonotype is medium-sized by share. A single record per CDR3 protein comes from TCRdb applying MiXCR to the 5' RACE reads. The data show tens of thousands of distinct CDR3 sequences, approximately 9.3% seen once. Specimen: whole blood. The TCR was taken from an adult who was a healthcare worker with PCR-confirmed SARS-CoV-2 infection or an uninfected control (not recorded which). The V and J genes are TRBV5-1 and TRBJ2-3, with 11 bases that match TRBD2. The CDR3: CASSLTSGSPDTQYF. CDR3 nucleotide sequence: TGCGCCAGCAGCTTGACTAGCGGGAGCCCAGATACGCAGTATTTT.